The following is a TCR beta chain sequence with its context. The data belong to a study of long-term antiretroviral therapy in people with HIV. Version v3.0 of the immunoSEQ assay ran at survey level. Sequencing had a target that covered 40,000-50,000 T-cell genomes per sample. Data came from immunoSEQ multiplex PCR; TCRdb stores just in-frame clones and leaves some out. The table shows just over 20,000 clones, with roughly four fifths occurring only once. Germline CDR1 and CDR2: MNHEY and SMNVEV (reference sequence). V gave up 5 bases and J gave up 5 bases, with 16 bases separating them. The CDR3 has 15 residues. Post-ART PBMC samples numbered at least two per donor, and pre-ART ones at least one.

This sequence originates from a man between 18 and 29 years old with HIV. This chain links TRBV27 with TRBJ1-5, with no clear D. The sequenced sample was unsorted PBMCs, obtained 0.5 years after starting antiretroviral therapy. The CDR3 loop reads CASSKFPRFDQPQHF. CDR3 DNA: TGTGCCAGCAGTAAATTCCCCAGGTTCGATCAGCCCCAGCATTTT.